The entry that follows covers one T cell receptor beta chain sequence. The antigen it binds to is not known. Per-nucleotide qualities are absent, and no much larger clonotype sits a single base away. TCRbeta CDR3 regions were amplified from genomic DNA by means of the immunoSEQ Assay, a bias-controlled multiplex PCR. The paper's data handling went like this. Nucleated cell counts per sample were estimated from amplification of reference gene primers within the assay. To quantify the absolute abundance of each unique TCRbeta CDR3 rearrangement, sequence reads were collapsed and filtered. For each sample, productive Simpson clonality was calculated as the square root of Simpson's diversity index over productive rearrangements. Drawn from immuneACCESS, this table holds only the in-frame rearrangements with V and J called that TCRdb kept. Clones are partly lost; checked studies trace under half to an unresolved V gene and leave the rest unexplained. D and trimming come from the DNA, and the V and J calls and clone size come from that table. This sample holds fewer than 350,000 clones; more than 75% were observed only once. Of the sample, 2% to 2.5% is held by the ten largest clones.

Taken from the germline V gene, the CDR1 and CDR2 loops are MDHEN and SYDVKM. Measured from the cysteine to the phenylalanine, the CDR3 is 14 residues long. The read is trimmed to its CDR3 DNA, 42 bases read in frame from base 1. Trimming takes 6 bases from V and 5 bases from J, and the germline ends sit 14 bases apart. In the prospective study, participants were about 18 to 95 years old, resided in about two dozen geographic areas of the United States, and were enrolled through a virtual design. In the prospective study, participants were assigned to cohorts based on the clinical history participants reported in a screening survey and a study questionnaire. Mobile phlebotomists in the prospective study collected whole blood, serum and a nasopharyngeal or oropharyngeal swab from every participant. Participants in the prospective study had the option to provide additional blood draws and questionnaires over an approximately 2-month period. Blood samples from the prospective study were shipped frozen or at room temperature prior to DNA extraction.

This specimen belongs to a study of blood T cell repertoires in COVID-19 (dated by TCRdb to 2018 to 2021). For context, the study as a whole: Recovered participants in ImmuneRACE Cohort 3 were defined by two consecutive negative NP/OP PCR tests, clearance by a healthcare professional, or resolution of symptoms. The collaborator samples originated in the United States, Italy and Spain and spanned the acute and convalescent phases of COVID-19. The material from the prospective study consisted of cDNA or gDNA derived from T cells, B-cell-depleted T cells, or PBMCs. Subjects who had been exposed to COVID-19, were actively infected with it, or had recovered from it provided the deeply sampled blood TCRbeta repertoires that made up the dataset. The repertoires were made available in a free public database intended to serve as a resource for research on the immune response to SARS-CoV-2. The samples were drawn from the first 160 participants of the ongoing ImmuneRACE study and from over a thousand subjects provided by 6 global collaborators. Nearly every sample came with metadata listing a de-identified subject ID, COVID-19 status, age in years and sex. Where available, HLA class I and class II types were taken from metadata supplied by the sample provider and were not determined by assay-based typing. Broad study findings and their caveats: How much clinical and demographic metadata was included differed by source and by participant, and the metadata was provided uncurated.

This TCR derives from a woman aged 60-75 years in a cohort exposed to, infected with or recovered from COVID-19 (not recorded which). The chain joins TRBV28 to TRBJ1-3; tentative D gene TRBD1, with 6 bases matching. The specimen sequenced was PBMCs or T cells enriched from blood (not recorded which). The CDR3 has the sequence CASRGGGLRNTIYF. The nucleotide sequence reads TGTGCCAGCAGAGGGGGAGGGTTGCGAAACACCATATATTTT.